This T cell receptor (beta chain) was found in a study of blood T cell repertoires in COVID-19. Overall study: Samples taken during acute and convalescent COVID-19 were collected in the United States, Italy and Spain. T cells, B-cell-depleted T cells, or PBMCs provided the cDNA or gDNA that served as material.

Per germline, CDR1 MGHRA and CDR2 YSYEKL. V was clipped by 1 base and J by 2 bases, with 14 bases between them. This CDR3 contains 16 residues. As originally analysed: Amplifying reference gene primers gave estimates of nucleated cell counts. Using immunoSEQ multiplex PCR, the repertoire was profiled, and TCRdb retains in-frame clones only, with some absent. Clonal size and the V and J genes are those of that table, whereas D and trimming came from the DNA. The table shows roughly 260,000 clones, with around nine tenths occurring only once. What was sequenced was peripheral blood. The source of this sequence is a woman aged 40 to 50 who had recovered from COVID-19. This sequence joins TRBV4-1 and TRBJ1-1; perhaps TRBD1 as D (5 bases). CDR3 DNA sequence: TGCGCCAGCAGCCAAGTCGCGCCGACAGCCAACACTGAAGCTTTCTTT. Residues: CASSQVAPTANTEAFF.